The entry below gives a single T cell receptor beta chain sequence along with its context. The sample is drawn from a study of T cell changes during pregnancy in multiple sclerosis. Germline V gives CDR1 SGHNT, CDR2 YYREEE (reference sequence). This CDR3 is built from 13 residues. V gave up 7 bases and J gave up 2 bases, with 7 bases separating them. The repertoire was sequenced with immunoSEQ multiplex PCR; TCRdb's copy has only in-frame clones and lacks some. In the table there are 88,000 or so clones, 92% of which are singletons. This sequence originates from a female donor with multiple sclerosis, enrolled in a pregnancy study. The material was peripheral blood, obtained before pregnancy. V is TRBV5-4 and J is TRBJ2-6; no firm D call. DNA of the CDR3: TGTGCCAGCTACCGGGCTGGGGCCAACGTCCTGACTTTC. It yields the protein CASYRAGANVLTF.